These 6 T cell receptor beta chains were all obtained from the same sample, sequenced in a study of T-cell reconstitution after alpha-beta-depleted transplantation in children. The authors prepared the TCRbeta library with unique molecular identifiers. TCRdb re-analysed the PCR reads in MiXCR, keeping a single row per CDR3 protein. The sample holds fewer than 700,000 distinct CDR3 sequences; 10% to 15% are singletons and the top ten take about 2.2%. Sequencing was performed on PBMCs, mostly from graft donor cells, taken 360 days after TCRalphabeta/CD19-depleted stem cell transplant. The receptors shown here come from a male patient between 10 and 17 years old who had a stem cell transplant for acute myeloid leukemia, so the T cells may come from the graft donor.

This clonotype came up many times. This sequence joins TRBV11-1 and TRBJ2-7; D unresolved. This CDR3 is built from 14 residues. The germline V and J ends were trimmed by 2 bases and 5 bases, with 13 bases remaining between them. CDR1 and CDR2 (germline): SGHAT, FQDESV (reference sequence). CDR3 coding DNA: TGTGCCAGCAGCTTAAAAGGGTCATTGCACGAGCAGTACTTC. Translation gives CASSLKGSLHEQYF.

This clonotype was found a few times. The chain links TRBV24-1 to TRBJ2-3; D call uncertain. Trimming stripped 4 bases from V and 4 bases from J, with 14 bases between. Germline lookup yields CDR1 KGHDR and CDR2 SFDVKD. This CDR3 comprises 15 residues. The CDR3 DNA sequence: TGTGCCACCAGTGACCGGCCGTCGTGGGCAGATACGCAGTATTTT. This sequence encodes CATSDRPSWADTQYF.

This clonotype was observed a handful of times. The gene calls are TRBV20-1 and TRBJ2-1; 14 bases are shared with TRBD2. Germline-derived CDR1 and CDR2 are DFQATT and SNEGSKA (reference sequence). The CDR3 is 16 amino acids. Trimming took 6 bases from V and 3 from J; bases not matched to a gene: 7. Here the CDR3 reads CSARTSGRPHYNEQFF. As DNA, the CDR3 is TGCAGTGCACGGACTAGCGGGAGGCCCCACTACAATGAGCAGTTCTTC.

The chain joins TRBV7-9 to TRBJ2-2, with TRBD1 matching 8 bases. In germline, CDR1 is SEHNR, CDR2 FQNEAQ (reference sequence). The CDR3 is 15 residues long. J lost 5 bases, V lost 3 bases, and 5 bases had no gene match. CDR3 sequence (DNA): TGTGCCAGCAGCTTTTTGAACAGGGGGACCGGGGAGCTGTTTTTT. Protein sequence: CASSFLNRGTGELFF.

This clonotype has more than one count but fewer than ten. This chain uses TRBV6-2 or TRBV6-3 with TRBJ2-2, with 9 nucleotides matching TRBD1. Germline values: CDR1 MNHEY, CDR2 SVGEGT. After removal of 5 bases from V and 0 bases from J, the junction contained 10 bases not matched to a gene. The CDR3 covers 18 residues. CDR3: CASSRTGTGLSNTGELFF. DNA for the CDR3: TGTGCCAGCAGTAGGACCGGGACAGGGCTTTCGAACACCGGGGAGCTGTTTTTT.

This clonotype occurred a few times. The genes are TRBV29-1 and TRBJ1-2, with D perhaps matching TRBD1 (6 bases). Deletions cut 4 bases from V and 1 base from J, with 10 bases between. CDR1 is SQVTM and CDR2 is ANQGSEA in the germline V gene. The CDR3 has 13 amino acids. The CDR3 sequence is CSVAPRGNYGYTF. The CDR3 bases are TGCAGCGTTGCCCCCAGGGGTAACTATGGCTACACCTTC.